Below, 14 T cell receptor beta chains from the same sample are listed, as sequenced in a study of shared clonotypes between healthy human individuals. Only CD45RO-negative cells positively selected for CCR7 counted as naive CD8 cells, so terminally differentiated effector memory CD45RA+ cells were excluded. The repertoire was sequenced with immunoSEQ multiplex PCR; TCRdb's copy has only in-frame clones and lacks some. The sample holds over 750,000 clones, about 96% seen once. The sample comprised naive CD8+ T cells sorted from blood. Receptor source: a man between 25 and 39 years old in good health.

Of note for this clone: Other DNA sequences in the sample encode the same CDR3. The chain has TRBV7-6 and TRBJ1-5; TRBD1 matches at 8 bases. CDR3 length: 16 amino acids. Germline V gene lookup returns CDR1 SGHVS and CDR2 FNYEAQ. Unmatched junction bases numbered 7, after V lost 5 bases and J lost 1 base. CDR3 residues: CASSLGTGGSNQPQHF. CDR3 in DNA: TGTGCCAGCAGCCTCGGGACAGGAGGAAGCAATCAGCCCCAGCATTTT.

The chain has TRBV6-1 and TRBJ2-7; 11 bases are a match to TRBD2. Unmatched junction bases numbered 5, after V lost 4 bases and J lost 6 bases. CDR1 and CDR2 (germline): MNHNS, SASEGT. This CDR3 spans 14 amino acids. CDR3 bases: TGTGCCAGCAGTGGAGACCTAGCGGGAGGCGAGCAGTACTTC. Translating it yields CASSGDLAGGEQYF.

On this clone: Within the sample, other DNA sequences also encode this same CDR3. The chain couples TRBV27 to TRBJ2-7; D is undetermined. V was shortened by 4 bases and J by 2 bases, with 3 bases between the two germline ends. Germline V gene sequence: CDR1 MNHEY, CDR2 SMNVEV (reference sequence). The CDR3 extends over 11 amino acids. CDR3 nucleotides: TGTGCCAGCAGTTCTCCCTACGAGCAGTACTTC. This encodes CASSSPYEQYF.

The rearrangement links TRBV6-4 to TRBJ2-2; D is uncertain. CDR3 length: 14 residues. Germline CDR1 is MRHNA and CDR2 is SNTAGT. The ends were cut back, 6 bases at V and 2 bases at J, with 10 bases in the middle. CDR3 in DNA: TGTGCCAGCAGCTACTACTACAACACCGGGGAGCTGTTTTTT. It encodes CASSYYYNTGELFF.

The chain couples TRBV7-9 to TRBJ2-7, with 7 nucleotides matching TRBD1. Germline values: CDR1 SEHNR, CDR2 FQNEAQ (reference sequence). The length of the CDR3 is 19 residues. V was pared by 5 bases and J by 0 bases, with 19 bases of the junction left unmatched. CDR3 nucleotide sequence: TGTGCCAGCAGCACCTCTGAGACAGGGCGGGTGCGCAGCTCCTACGAGCAGTACTTC. Translated: CASSTSETGRVRSSYEQYF. The full variable domain, with the rest looked up from reference TRBV7-9 and TRBJ2-7, is DTGVSQNPRHKITKRGQNVTFRCDPISEHNRLYWYRQTLGQGPEFLTYFQNEAQLEKSRLLSDRFSAERPKGSFSTLEIQRTEQGDSAMYLCASSTSETGRVRSSYEQYFGPGTRLTVT.

V is TRBV27 and J is TRBJ2-1, with 10 bases lining up with TRBD2. This CDR3 spans 17 amino acids. Germline V CDR1 and CDR2: MNHEY, SMNVEV (reference sequence). The junction had 11 bases not matched to a gene; V was cut back by 2 bases and J by 7 bases. CDR3 region: CASSLNSGLAGVNEQFF. In DNA, the CDR3 is TGTGCCAGCAGTTTAAATTCTGGGCTAGCGGGAGTAAATGAGCAGTTCTTC.

This clone was found a few times. The rearrangement uses TRBV7-2 and TRBJ2-1, with D uncertain. The germline V gene encodes CDR1 SGHTA and CDR2 FQGNSA. V gave up 5 bases and J gave up 7 bases, with 15 bases separating them. The CDR3 is 14 residues long. CDR3 coding DNA: TGTGCCAGCAGCCGGTCTATACGGCCGAATGAGCAGTTCTTC. Amino acid sequence: CASSRSIRPNEQFF.

J is TRBJ2-7 and V is TRBV7-6; a possible D gene is TRBD1 (6 bases). This CDR3 region has 14 residues. V lost 4 bases and J 3 bases, leaving 13 bases between the germline ends. Germline CDR1 reads SGHVS; CDR2 reads FNYEAQ. In nucleotides, the CDR3 is TGTGCCAGCAGCTGGGAATCAGGGGACTACGAGCAGTACTTC. Translating gives CASSWESGDYEQYF.

The chain is built from TRBV29-1 and TRBJ2-1; the D gene is possibly TRBD2 (7 bases). Germline lookup yields CDR1 SQVTM and CDR2 ANQGSEA. The CDR3 spans 14 residues. Trimming removed 7 bases from V and 4 bases from J, with 17 bases in between. DNA for the CDR3: TGCAGCGACCGAGAGGGGGGGGTATACAATGAGCAGTTCTTC. It encodes CSDREGGVYNEQFF.

V usage is TRBV7-6 and J usage is TRBJ2-5; 11 nucleotides match TRBD2. V gave up 5 bases and J gave up 3 bases; unmatched junction bases: 11. Germline V gene lookup returns CDR1 SGHVS and CDR2 FNYEAQ. This CDR3 spans 17 amino acids. CDR3 sequence reads: CASSRTAGTSGKETQYF. CDR3 nucleotides: TGTGCCAGCAGCCGAACGGCCGGGACTAGCGGAAAAGAGACCCAGTACTTC.

The genes are TRBV27 and TRBJ2-7, with 13 nucleotides matching TRBD2. Trimming removed 5 bases from V and 0 bases from J; junction bases left unmatched: 4. CDR1 is MNHEY and CDR2 is SMNVEV in the germline V gene (reference sequence). This CDR3 has 16 residues. DNA of the CDR3: TGTGCCAGCAGTCCGCGGACTAGCGGGAGCTCCTACGAGCAGTACTTC. It yields the protein CASSPRTSGSSYEQYF.

The chain couples TRBV6-5 to TRBJ1-5; D remains ambiguous. The germline V gene has CDR1 MNHEY and CDR2 SVGAGI. V lost 5 bases and J lost 5, with 16 bases in between. The CDR3 covers 15 residues. Here the CDR3 reads CASSLYFEDDQPQHF. Written as DNA, the CDR3 is TGTGCCAGCAGTCTATACTTCGAAGACGATCAGCCCCAGCATTTT.

The chain has TRBV10-1 and TRBJ2-3; no reliable D call. The germline V gene encodes CDR1 WNHNN and CDR2 SYGVQD (reference sequence). This CDR3 region has 13 residues. Trimming removed 4 bases at V and 2 bases at J, with 7 bases between. The CDR3 loop is CASSVEPTDTQYF. The CDR3 coding sequence is TGCGCCAGCAGTGTGGAGCCCACAGATACGCAGTATTTT.

This chain links TRBV5-4 with TRBJ2-7; 13 nucleotides line up with TRBD2. The CDR3 is 17 amino acids. Per germline, CDR1 SGHNT and CDR2 YYREEE (reference sequence). J was trimmed by 2 bases and V by 4 bases; bases with no gene match: 9. The DNA of the CDR3 is TGTGCCAGCAGCGGTGGGACTAGCGGGAAACTCCCCTACGAGCAGTACTTC. The encoded protein is CASSGGTSGKLPYEQYF.